One sample yielded the 12 T cell receptor beta chains listed below, sequenced in a study of T cell responses to AZD1222 COVID-19 vaccine. Repertoires were generated with immunoSEQ multiplex PCR, while TCRdb's copy carries only in-frame clones and drops some. The sample lists 85,000 to 100,000 clones, roughly 92% seen once, with roughly 8% in the top ten. The source was peripheral blood, collected 28 days after the second AZD1222 dose. Every receptor here comes from an adult who received the AZD1222 COVID-19 vaccine.

The genes are TRBV6-5 and TRBJ1-1; a possible D gene is TRBD1 (6 bases). Germline V CDR1 and CDR2: MNHEY, SVGAGI. The CDR3 loop spans 13 amino acids. Trimming removed 7 bases at V and 4 bases at J, with 13 bases between. CDR3 nucleotides: TGTGCCAGCACCCTGGGGGGCAGCACTGAAGCTTTCTTT. Its protein product is CASTLGGSTEAFF.

The chain joins TRBV28 to TRBJ1-5; D is undetermined. V was cut by 1 base and J by 3 bases, with 10 bases left in between. The CDR3 loop spans 15 amino acids. Germline lookup yields CDR1 MDHEN and CDR2 SYDVKM. CDR3 nucleotide sequence: TGTGCCAGCAGTTTATTGAGGCAGACCAATCAGCCCCAGCATTTT. This sequence encodes CASSLLRQTNQPQHF. Based on the CDR3 plus reference TRBV28 and TRBJ1-5, the full variable domain is DVKVTQSSRYLVKRTGEKVFLECVQDMDHENMFWYRQDPGLGLRLIYFSYDVKMKEKGDIPEGYSVSREKKERFSLILESASTNQTSMYLCASSLLRQTNQPQHFGDGTRLSIL.

Details on this clone: One end of the junction fails to match germline, which may point to a read error. The chain combines TRBV3-1 (or the pseudogene TRBV3-2) with TRBJ2-4; unclear D gene. The CDR3 extends over 14 amino acids. Germline V gives CDR1 LGHDT, CDR2 YNNKEL (reference sequence). CDR3 coding DNA: TGTGCCGGCAGCCCCACGTTAGCCAAAAACATTCAGTACTTC. This gives the protein CAGSPTLAKNIQYF.

V and J are TRBV5-5 and TRBJ1-2; D ambiguous. Germline CDR1 is SGHKS and CDR2 is YYEKEE (reference sequence). This CDR3 contains 15 residues. Trimming removed 1 base from V and 2 bases from J, with 12 bases in between. This chain's CDR3 is CASSLRDLANYGYTF. The CDR3 DNA reads as TGTGCCAGCAGCTTGCGGGATCTCGCAAACTATGGCTACACCTTC.

Regarding this clone: A junction boundary mismatches the germline segment, possibly from a read error. The J gene is TRBJ1-2, the V gene TRBV2; the D gene is possibly TRBD1 (5 bases). This CDR3 is 10 amino acids long. CDR1 SNHLY and CDR2 FYNNEI come from the germline V gene. The CDR3 here is CASRDYGYTF. The CDR3 DNA reads TGTGCGAGCAGGGACTATGGCTACACCTTC.

This sequence joins TRBV15 and TRBJ1-3; D ambiguous. Germline CDR1 is LNHNV and CDR2 is YYDKDF (reference sequence). Between the trimmed V and J ends, which lost 5 bases and 2 bases, there was a span of 10 bases. The CDR3 length is 14 residues. The CDR3: CATSPGKPGNTIYF. In DNA, the CDR3 is TGTGCCACCAGCCCCGGGAAACCTGGAAACACCATATATTTT.

The sample holds a few counts of this clone. This same CDR3 is encoded by further DNA sequences in the sample. The V gene is TRBV6-5, the J gene TRBJ1-1; a possible D gene is TRBD1 (5 bases). Trimming removed 0 bases at V and 3 bases at J, with 11 bases between. The CDR3 consists of 15 residues. CDR1 MNHEY and CDR2 SVGAGI come from the germline V gene. The CDR3 region is CASSYSRTGDTEAFF. As DNA, the CDR3 is TGTGCCAGCAGTTACTCTAGGACGGGGGACACTGAAGCTTTCTTT.

The chain couples TRBV28 to TRBJ1-5; D not resolved. The CDR3 contains 12 residues. The V gene lost 3 bases and the J gene lost 0 bases, with 0 bases spanning the gap. Per germline, CDR1 MDHEN and CDR2 SYDVKM. This CDR3 reads CASSFSNQPQHF. The DNA of the CDR3 is TGTGCCAGCAGTTTTAGCAATCAGCCCCAGCATTTT.

This chain connects TRBV19 to TRBJ2-5; 13 nucleotides line up with TRBD2. This CDR3 has 15 amino acids. The ends lost 6 bases at V and 5 bases at J; junction bases unmatched: 6. The V gene's germline CDR1 is LNHDA and CDR2 SQIVND (reference sequence). The CDR3 region has the DNA TGTGCCAGTAGCCCGGGACTAGCGGGACGTGAGACCCAGTACTTC. This sequence encodes CASSPGLAGRETQYF.

The rearrangement uses TRBV19 and TRBJ2-2; maybe TRBD1 (6 bases). Trimming took off 10 bases at V and 2 bases at J, with 17 bases between the two ends. Germline-derived CDR1 and CDR2 are LNHDA and SQIVND (reference sequence). The CDR3 has 15 amino acids. CDR3 sequence: CATRPGQTNTGELFF. The DNA of the CDR3 is TGTGCCACCAGACCTGGACAGACTAACACCGGGGAGCTGTTTTTT.

Points on this clone: One junction end does not reproduce the germline sequence, and a read error may be involved. The genes are TRBV5-1 and TRBJ1-4; D gene unclear. The CDR3 sequence is 13 residues long. Germline loops: CDR1 SGHRS, CDR2 YFSETQ. The CDR3 DNA is TGCGCCAGCAGCGCAGTGGGTAATCAAAAACTGTTTTTT. It translates to CASSAVGNQKLFF.

The rearrangement links TRBV3-1 (or the pseudogene TRBV3-2) to TRBJ2-1; no clear D. Per germline, CDR1 LGHDT and CDR2 YNNKEL (reference sequence). Trimming left V 1 base short and J 3 bases short, with 4 bases between. This CDR3 contains 13 residues. CDR3 nucleotides: TGTGCCAGCAGCCAAGCGGGCTACAATGAGCAGTTCTTC. This gives the protein CASSQAGYNEQFF.